This is a list of T cell receptor beta chains from one sample in a study of cytomegalovirus exposure and HLA in healthy donors. Sequencing was performed with immunoSEQ multiplex PCR; in TCRdb, only in-frame clones are kept and a portion is missing. Among approximately 300,000 clones listed, around 80% were seen once. The sequenced sample consisted of PBMCs. These receptor sequences come from a girl aged 2 to 10 in good health and CMV-seronegative. Both conserved end residues are part of each CDR3. D genes are given only for firm matches. Not every row has a clone size; where given, it reads once, few, many or a size class.

>TRBV7-2|TRBJ1-4|.|.
CASSLGGRGGGEKLFF
TGTGCCAGCAGCTTAGGTGGAAGGGGCGGGGGCGAAAAACTGTTTTTT
>TRBV2|TRBJ1-4|.|few
CASRRETQKLFF
TGTGCCAGCAGGAGGGAGACTCAGAAACTGTTTTTT
>TRBV7-7|TRBJ2-2|TRBD2|few
CASSLGTSGPTGELFF
TGTGCCAGCAGCTTAGGGACTAGCGGGCCCACCGGGGAGCTGTTTTTT
>TRBV28|TRBJ1-1|.|few
CASSSRGLNTEAFF
TGTGCCAGCAGTTCCAGGGGCTTAAACACTGAAGCTTTCTTT
>TRBV5-6|TRBJ2-2|TRBD1|.
CASSTRQGVFTGELFF
TGTGCCAGCAGCACGCGACAGGGGGTCTTCACCGGGGAGCTGTTTTTT
>TRBV28|TRBJ2-7|TRBD2|once
CASSLPHGGLLREQYF
TGTGCCAGCAGTTTGCCCCACGGGGGGTTATTAAGAGAGCAGTACTTC
>TRBV6-5|TRBJ1-5|.|.
CASSPLRNGNQPQHF
TGTGCCAGCAGCCCCCTGAGAAATGGCAATCAGCCCCAGCATTTT
>TRBV30|TRBJ2-1|TRBD2|.
CAWSGTSGSRLSSYNEQFF
TGTGCCTGGAGTGGGACTAGCGGGAGTAGATTGAGCTCCTACAATGAGCAGTTCTTC
>TRBV19|TRBJ2-1|TRBD1|.
CASSIDPDRDEQFF
TGTGCCAGTAGTATAGACCCGGACAGGGATGAGCAGTTCTTC
>TRBV4-1|TRBJ2-7|TRBD1|.
CASSQPRQGREQYF
TGCGCCAGCAGCCAACCGAGACAGGGACGCGAGCAGTACTTC
>TRBV10-3|TRBJ1-2|.|.
CAISGRVGWSYTF
TGTGCCATCAGCGGCAGGGTCGGGTGGAGCTACACCTTC
>TRBV6-4|TRBJ2-3|.|.
CASAAGSTDTQYF
TGTGCCAGCGCAGCAGGGTCCACAGATACGCAGTATTTT
>TRBV18|TRBJ2-2|TRBD1|.
CASSPDRARELFF
TGTGCCAGCTCACCGGACAGGGCAAGGGAGCTGTTTTTT
>TRBV11-2|TRBJ2-7|TRBD2|.
CASSLWGSGGTGSYEQYF
TGTGCCAGCAGCTTATGGGGGTCGGGAGGGACGGGTTCCTACGAGCAGTACTTC
>TRBV30|TRBJ1-6|TRBD1|.
CAWSGLRDSGTSLHF
TGTGCCTGGAGTGGCCTCCGGGACAGTGGTACATCCCTCCACTTT
>TRBV30|TRBJ1-5|TRBD1|.
CAWSHRLTGGADQPQHF
TGTGCCTGGTCCCACCGACTCACAGGGGGCGCGGATCAGCCCCAGCATTTT
>TRBV18|TRBJ2-5|.|.
CASSPQVGETQETQYF
TGTGCCAGCTCACCACAGGTGGGAGAGACCCAAGAGACCCAGTACTTC
>TRBV28|TRBJ1-5|TRBD1|few
CASSLGQGYQPQHF
TGTGCCAGCAGTTTAGGACAGGGGTATCAGCCCCAGCATTTT
>TRBV27|TRBJ1-6|.|.
CASSPLFGGNSPLHF
TGTGCCAGCAGTCCCCTTTTTGGAGGCAATTCACCCCTCCACTTT
>TRBV4-1|TRBJ1-2|.|.
CASSQDGRSNYGYTF
TGCGCCAGCAGCCAAGATGGCAGGTCAAACTATGGCTACACCTTC
>TRBV5-8|TRBJ2-7|.|.
CAGGQSNEQYF
TGTGCCGGAGGCCAGTCCAACGAGCAGTACTTC
>TRBV19|TRBJ2-1|.|.
CASSIAEIINEQFF
TGTGCCAGTAGTATAGCGGAGATCATCAATGAGCAGTTCTTC
>TRBV29-1|TRBJ2-2|TRBD2|.
CSVELAVKGTGELFF
TGCAGCGTTGAACTAGCGGTAAAGGGTACCGGGGAGCTGTTTTTT
>TRBV18|TRBJ2-5|.|.
CASSPTRGPTPGRVTETQYF
TGTGCCAGCTCACCGACTAGGGGACCAACCCCCGGGAGAGTCACAGAGACCCAGTACTTC
>TRBV9|TRBJ2-5|.|once
CASSVGQLRETQYF
TGTGCCAGCAGCGTCGGACAGCTTAGGGAGACCCAGTACTTC
>TRBV7-3|TRBJ2-1|TRBD2|.
CASSPGTSGYNEQFF
TGTGCCAGCAGCCCCGGGACTAGCGGTTACAATGAGCAGTTCTTC
>TRBV7-9|TRBJ1-1|TRBD1|.
CASSLRQGVGTEAFF
TGTGCCAGCAGCTTAAGACAGGGGGTTGGCACTGAAGCTTTCTTT
>TRBV15|TRBJ2-7|.|few
CATSRAGFGTPYEQYF
TGTGCCACCAGCAGAGCCGGGTTCGGAACCCCCTACGAGCAGTACTTC
>TRBV25-1|TRBJ2-5|TRBD2|.
CASSEYLLAEKETQYF
TGTGCCAGCAGTGAATATCTACTAGCGGAGAAAGAGACCCAGTACTTC
>TRBV18|TRBJ2-5|.|once
CASSRTQKETQYF
TGTGCCAGCTCACGGACTCAGAAAGAGACCCAGTACTTC
>TRBV6-1|TRBJ2-1|TRBD1|few
CASSENMGQSNEQFF
TGTGCCAGCAGTGAAAACATGGGACAGTCCAATGAGCAGTTCTTC
>TRBV30|TRBJ1-1|.|.
CAWSDTGSGEAFF
TGTGCCTGGAGCGATACAGGGTCGGGTGAAGCTTTCTTT
>TRBV28|TRBJ2-7|TRBD2|.
CASSLQRDAYEQYF
TGTGCCAGCAGTTTACAGCGGGATGCCTACGAGCAGTACTTC
>TRBV4-1|TRBJ1-1|.|.
CASSHRGVNTEAFF
TGCGCCAGCAGCCACCGGGGAGTGAACACTGAAGCTTTCTTT
>TRBV7-8|TRBJ1-1|.|once
CASSSGVTAFF
TGTGCCAGCAGCTCCGGGGTCACAGCTTTCTTT
>TRBV6-5|TRBJ2-7|.|few
CASSYSGTLYEQYF
TGTGCCAGCAGTTACTCCGGGACTTTATACGAGCAGTACTTC
>TRBV2|TRBJ1-1|TRBD1|once
CARRTGGRDTEAFF
TGTGCCAGAAGGACAGGGGGTAGGGACACTGAAGCTTTCTTT
>TRBV28|TRBJ1-4|.|.
CASKFRGINEKLFF
TGTGCCAGCAAGTTTCGGGGGATCAATGAAAAACTGTTTTTT